This TCR beta chain was profiled in a study of shared T cell receptors in the human thymus. This clone showed up just a few times. This CDR3 is built from 14 residues. Between the trimmed V and J ends, which lost 3 bases and 6 bases, there was a span of 14 bases. Germline CDR1 reads MGHDK; CDR2 reads SYGVNS. Only in-frame clones appear in the TCRdb table, and some are missing; sequencing was by immunoSEQ multiplex PCR. This table holds hundreds of thousands of clones, more than 75% found once. A further study also used this sample, focusing on human thymus T cells.

The gene calls are TRBV25-1 and TRBJ1-2; D uncertain. The material sequenced was thymocytes. The source of this sequence is a boy less than two years old with a congenital heart defect. CDR3 DNA sequence: TGTGCCAGCAGTGATGAAGGGAGGACGCATGGCTACACCTTC. It codes for CASSDEGRTHGYTF.